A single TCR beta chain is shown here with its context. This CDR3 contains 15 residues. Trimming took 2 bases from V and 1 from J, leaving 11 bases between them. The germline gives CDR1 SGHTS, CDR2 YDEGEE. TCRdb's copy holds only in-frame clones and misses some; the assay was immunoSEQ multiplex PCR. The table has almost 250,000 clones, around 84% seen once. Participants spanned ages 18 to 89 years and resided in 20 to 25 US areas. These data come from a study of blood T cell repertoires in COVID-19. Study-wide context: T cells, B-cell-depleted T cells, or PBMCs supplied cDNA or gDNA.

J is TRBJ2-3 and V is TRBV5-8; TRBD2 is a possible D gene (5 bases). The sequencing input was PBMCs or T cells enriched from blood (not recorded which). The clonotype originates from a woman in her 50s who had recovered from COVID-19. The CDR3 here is CASSFGDRGTDTQYF. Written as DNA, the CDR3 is TGTGCCAGCAGCTTCGGGGATAGGGGCACAGATACGCAGTATTTT.